This is a list of T cell receptor beta chains from one sample in a study of blood T cell repertoires in COVID-19. The data were produced by immunoSEQ multiplex PCR, yet TCRdb's version contains in-frame clones alone and is incomplete. The table records some 200,000 clones, over 75% of them present only once. The sample was peripheral blood. Receptors originate from a middle-aged man with COVID-19, enrolled during active disease. Both conserved end residues are trimmed from each CDR3. The order of the fields is J gene, D gene, CDR3 length, V gene, CDR3 protein. The D gene is left open where the match is weak.

TRBJ1-2 TRBD1 14 TRBV5-4 ASSHRGQGGHYGYT
TRBJ2-5 - 9 TRBV30 AWANQETQY
TRBJ2-7 - 11 TRBV19 ASSRTDFDEQY
TRBJ1-1 TRBD1 15 TRBV15 ATSRRGRGRANTEAF
TRBJ1-1 - 12 TRBV27 ASSSPTTNTEAF
TRBJ1-1 TRBD1 12 TRBV7-9 ASSLTGRNTEAF
TRBJ2-3 TRBD2 14 TRBV6-6 ASRLSLGGGTDTQY
TRBJ2-1 TRBD2 14 TRBV5-4 ASTQGASGGANEQF
TRBJ2-7 TRBD1 14 TRBV19 ASTLSGTGTFGEQY
TRBJ2-7 TRBD2 16 TRBV5-6 ASSLGVGLVPKEDEQY
TRBJ2-1 - 11 TRBV27 ASSFERYNEQF
TRBJ1-1 - 11 TRBV2 ASSYGTNTEAF
TRBJ2-5 - 12 TRBV7-2 ASSLMSGQETQY
TRBJ2-6 TRBD1 14 TRBV27 ASSSNQGAGANVLT
TRBJ1-5 - 11 TRBV11-2 ASSFRQSQPQH
TRBJ1-3 - 14 TRBV7-2 ASSFSEGSSGNTIY
TRBJ1-1 TRBD1 14 TRBV4-3 ASSLGTGGSYTEAF
TRBJ2-3 - 11 TRBV6-5 ASSVAGTDTQY
TRBJ2-7 - 10 TRBV29-1 SAKDNSYEQY
TRBJ2-6 - 12 TRBV9 ASSVGTGANVLT
TRBJ1-2 - 13 TRBV2 ASSEAEGAYYGYT
TRBJ2-1 - 12 TRBV27 ANTLTGSYNEQF
TRBJ2-1 TRBD1 12 TRBV7-3 ASSTGQGFYEQF
TRBJ1-1 TRBD1 15 TRBV5-1 ASSLGLPGQGNTEAF
TRBJ2-5 - 10 TRBV24-1 ATSDRSETQY
TRBJ2-2 TRBD1 15 TRBV18 ASSPDSGTGGPGELF
TRBJ1-2 TRBD1 13 TRBV6-5 ASSFRQGATYGYT
TRBJ2-5 - 11 TRBV7-3 ASSFGGRETQY
TRBJ2-1 TRBD2 9 TRBV19 ASSSGVEQF
TRBJ2-7 - 12 TRBV7-9 ASSPNWDIYEQY
TRBJ1-3 - 14 TRBV11-2 ASSRPVQAQRNTIY
TRBJ2-1 TRBD1 13 TRBV5-4 ASSPGQGSYNEQF
TRBJ2-2 - 14 TRBV7-9 ASSLEVGANTGELF
TRBJ2-3 - 12 TRBV5-4 ASSLGGFLDTQY
TRBJ2-3 - 7 TRBV3-1/TRBV3-2 ASQNTQY
TRBJ1-5 - 14 TRBV5-5 ASSQLEGQGGQPQH
TRBJ2-2 TRBD1 14 TRBV5-1 ASRRRQGTDTGELF
TRBJ1-2 - 14 TRBV28 ASSSPSGVGNYGYT